A single sample is the source of the 24 T cell receptor beta chains below, sequenced in a study of blood T cell repertoires in COVID-19. Generated by immunoSEQ multiplex PCR, the TCRdb table keeps only in-frame clones and is missing some. Here the sample spans about 320,000 clones, about nine tenths being singletons. The sample taken for sequencing was PBMCs or T cells enriched from blood (not recorded which). These TCRs come from a man aged 55-75 years who had recovered from COVID-19.

This rearrangement joins TRBV11-3 to TRBJ2-1; 7 bases are a match to TRBD2. The CDR3 contains 15 residues. Germline CDR1 and CDR2: SGHNT and YENEEA. V shed 5 bases, J shed 5 bases, and the junction held 9 bases outside the gene matches. The CDR3 DNA follows: TGTGCCAGCAGCCGTTCGACTAGCTTCCACAATGAGCAGTTCTTC. As protein: CASSRSTSFHNEQFF.

This sequence joins TRBV10-2 and TRBJ1-3, with 10 positions matching TRBD1. The CDR3 sequence is 15 residues long. The V segment lost 6 bases and the J segment 2 bases; nucleotides outside the gene matches: 4. In germline, CDR1 is WSHSY, CDR2 SAAADI. CDR3 bases: TGCGCCAGCAGATCCGGGACAGGGGCTGGAAACACCATATATTTT. Its protein product is CASRSGTGAGNTIYF.

The chain uses TRBV27 and TRBJ2-7; 7 bases fit TRBD2. Germline loops: CDR1 MNHEY, CDR2 SMNVEV (reference sequence). The V segment lost 2 bases and the J segment 7 bases; nucleotides outside the gene matches: 8. CDR3 length: 14 amino acids. CDR3 protein: CASSLGSGTREQYF. The CDR3 bases are TGTGCCAGCAGTTTAGGAAGCGGGACGCGGGAGCAGTACTTC.

This clone has just one count. This rearrangement joins TRBV5-1 to TRBJ1-1; D is unresolved. CDR1 is SGHRS, CDR2 YFSETQ, per germline. The V gene lost 0 bases and the J gene lost 2 bases, with 11 bases spanning the gap. The CDR3 totals 15 residues. CDR3 region: CASSLALSYNTEAFF. In DNA form, the CDR3 reads TGCGCCAGCAGCTTGGCCTTGAGCTATAACACTGAAGCTTTCTTT.

This clone was observed a single time. As DNA, the CDR3 is TGTGCCAGCAGCTCTCGACCAGGGGTGATGAACACTGAAGCTTTCTTT. Its translation is CASSSRPGVMNTEAFF. The rearrangement links TRBV11-1 to TRBJ1-1; D might be TRBD1 (6 bases). V was shortened by 4 bases and J by 0 bases, with 15 bases between the two germline ends. CDR1 and CDR2 from the germline V gene are SGHAT and FQDESV (reference sequence). This CDR3 spans 16 amino acids.

The CDR3 region is CATSRGSRLAGGFYEQYF. The CDR3 DNA follows: TGTGCCACCAGCAGAGGATCCCGACTAGCGGGAGGTTTCTACGAGCAGTACTTC. The chain recombines TRBV15 with TRBJ2-7; 13 bases agree with TRBD2. Germline V CDR1 and CDR2: LNHNV, YYDKDF (reference sequence). Germline trimming cut 1 base from V and 3 bases from J; bases unmatched to any gene: 9. This CDR3 has 18 amino acids. Supplemented by reference TRBV15 and TRBJ2-7, the full variable domain reads DAMVIQNPRYQVTQFGKPVTLSCSQTLNHNVMYWYQQKSSQAPKLLFHYYDKDFNNEADTPDNFQSRRPNTSFCFLDIRSPGLGDTAMYLCATSRGSRLAGGFYEQYFGPGTRLTVT.

This sequence joins TRBV28 and TRBJ2-1, with TRBD2 identical over 7 bases. Germline CDR1 and CDR2: MDHEN and SYDVKM. CDR3 size: 15 residues. V gave up 6 bases and J gave up 8 bases; unmatched junction bases: 13. The CDR3 loop reads CASSRPGRVSDEQFF. CDR3 DNA: TGTGCCAGCAGCCGCCCGGGGAGGGTGAGCGATGAGCAGTTCTTC.

The chain uses TRBV4-1 and TRBJ1-5, with 12 bases matching TRBD1. The germline CDR1 and CDR2 sequences are MGHRA and YSYEKL. V shed 4 bases and J 2 bases; nucleotides not matched to a gene: 6. The CDR3 contains 17 residues. The CDR3: CASSPGTGGSGNQPQHF. CDR3 nucleotides: TGCGCCAGCAGCCCTGGGACAGGGGGCAGCGGCAATCAGCCCCAGCATTTT.

This clone was recorded only once. The chain couples TRBV7-2 to TRBJ1-5; 10 nucleotides match TRBD1. In germline, CDR1 is SGHTA, CDR2 FQGNSA. J was trimmed by 7 bases and V by 1 base; bases with no gene match: 7. The CDR3 length is 16 residues. The CDR3 nucleotides read TGTGCCAGCAGCTTAGGAGGGACAGGGGCTGTCCAGCCCCAGCATTTT. Translated: CASSLGGTGAVQPQHF. The full variable domain, completed using reference TRBV7-2 and TRBJ1-5, is GAGVSQSPSNKVTEKGKDVELRCDPISGHTALYWYRQSLGQGLEFLIYFQGNSAPDKSGLPSDRFSAERTGGSVSTLTIQRTQQEDSAVYLCASSLGGTGAVQPQHFGDGTRLSIL.

CDR3 in DNA: TGTGCCAGCAGTTTACAAGTTCGGGTACGGCAGTACTTC. Translated, it gives CASSLQVRVRQYF. This sequence joins TRBV28 and TRBJ2-7; D unresolved. The CDR3 is made up of 13 amino acids. V dropped 2 bases and J dropped 9 bases, with 14 bases sitting between them. Germline CDR1 MDHEN, CDR2 SYDVKM.

For this clone: An end of the junction does not agree with germline; a read error may underlie this. This rearrangement joins TRBV9 to TRBJ1-4; 7 bases align to TRBD1. CDR3 length equals 17 residues. Germline V gives CDR1 SGDLS, CDR2 YYNGEE. As DNA, the CDR3 is TGTGCCAGCAGTGTAGGGGCAGGGGGGACAACTAATGAAAAACTGTTTTTT. Translation: CASSVGAGGTTNEKLFF.

This chain uses TRBV18 with TRBJ1-4; D gene uncertain. Trimming took off 4 bases at V and 0 bases at J, with 18 bases between the two ends. This CDR3 has 18 residues. Germline CDR1 and CDR2: KGHSH and LQKENI. DNA of the CDR3: TGTGCCAGCTCACTAACCGGGATATTCCTGGCAACTAATGAAAAACTGTTTTTT. Translation: CASSLTGIFLATNEKLFF.

A single count supports this clone. V is TRBV5-4 and J is TRBJ2-7; tentatively, D is TRBD2 (6 bases). The CDR3 length is 15 residues. Germline V gives CDR1 SGHNT, CDR2 YYREEE (reference sequence). V was shortened by 5 bases and J by 0 bases, with 15 bases between the two germline ends. This CDR3 is CASRPGLPSSYEQYF. CDR3 sequence (DNA): TGTGCCAGCAGGCCCGGACTACCAAGCTCCTACGAGCAGTACTTC.

The genes are TRBV2 and TRBJ1-5; a possible D gene is TRBD1 (5 bases). Per the germline V gene, CDR1 is SNHLY and CDR2 is FYNNEI. The V gene lost 5 bases and the J gene lost 3 bases, with 11 bases spanning the gap. The CDR3 has 14 residues. The CDR3 DNA reads TGTGCCAGCAGTCCTGACAGTTCCAATCAGCCCCAGCATTTT. It codes for CASSPDSSNQPQHF.

The rearrangement uses TRBV9 and TRBJ1-6; 8 positions match TRBD1. CDR1 is SGDLS, CDR2 YYNGEE, per germline. The CDR3 is made up of 17 amino acids. The junction had 5 bases not matched to a gene; V was cut back by 3 bases and J by 0 bases. This CDR3 reads CASSDAGGSSYNSPLHF. CDR3 bases: TGTGCCAGCAGCGATGCAGGGGGCAGCTCCTATAATTCACCCCTCCACTTT.

This clone was found once. This sequence joins TRBV6-5 and TRBJ1-1; a weak D match, TRBD1 (5 bases). Trimming removed 6 bases at V and 5 bases at J, with 19 bases between. Germline-derived CDR1 and CDR2 are MNHEY and SVGAGI. This CDR3 is built from 15 residues. In nucleotides, the CDR3 is TGTGCCAGCAGGACTGGTGGGGCGAAGGGAACTGAAGCTTTCTTT. Its translation is CASRTGGAKGTEAFF.

V is TRBV15 and J is TRBJ2-1, with 8 bases lining up with TRBD2. The CDR3 length is 15 residues. The junction had 6 bases not matched to a gene; V was cut back by 4 bases and J by 4 bases. The germline V gene encodes CDR1 LNHNV and CDR2 YYDKDF (reference sequence). CDR3 sequence (DNA): TGTGCCACCAGCATCGGACTAGCTCCTTACAATGAGCAGTTCTTC. Translating gives CATSIGLAPYNEQFF.

V usage is TRBV28 and J usage is TRBJ2-7; D perhaps matches TRBD1 (6 bases). The CDR3 totals 15 residues. V was shortened by 7 bases and J by 2 bases, with 18 bases between the two germline ends. Germline V lookup: CDR1 MDHEN, CDR2 SYDVKM. CDR3 DNA: TGTGCCAGCACCGTTGGGGGCGGAAGCCCCTACGAGCAGTACTTC. This translates into CASTVGGGSPYEQYF.

The chain joins TRBV19 to TRBJ1-5; no reliable D call. The CDR3 totals 14 residues. The ends were cut back, 2 bases at V and 0 bases at J, with 5 bases in the middle. Germline V gene lookup returns CDR1 LNHDA and CDR2 SQIVND (reference sequence). CDR3 region: CASSIRSSNQPQHF. The DNA for the CDR3 is TGTGCCAGTAGTATAAGGAGTAGCAATCAGCCCCAGCATTTT.

The rearrangement links TRBV25-1 to TRBJ1-3; 8 bases are a match to TRBD1. V lost 6 bases and J lost 2; bases outside the gene matches: 6. The CDR3 length is 15 residues. Germline V gene data show CDR1 as MGHDK and CDR2 as SYGVNS. The CDR3 sequence: CASRQQGEAGNTIYF. Written as DNA, the CDR3 is TGTGCCAGCAGACAACAGGGGGAAGCTGGAAACACCATATATTTT.

The chain employs TRBV9 and TRBJ2-7, with a tentative D call TRBD2 (6 bases). Germline CDR1 and CDR2: SGDLS and YYNGEE. The CDR3 consists of 15 residues. Trimming shortened V by 4 bases and J by 2 bases, and 16 bases separated the two germline ends. CDR3: CASSPLGGSAYEQYF. The CDR3 nucleotides are TGTGCCAGCAGCCCCCTTGGGGGGAGTGCCTACGAGCAGTACTTC.

This chain connects TRBV5-1 to TRBJ2-7, with TRBD2 identical over 12 bases. Trimming at V came to 4 bases and at J to 3 bases, leaving 5 bases not matched to a gene. There are 15 residues in the CDR3. Germline loops: CDR1 SGHRS, CDR2 YFSETQ. The CDR3 is CASSLAGGPGYEQYF. The CDR3 nucleotides read TGCGCCAGCAGCCTAGCGGGAGGGCCGGGCTACGAGCAGTACTTC. The whole variable domain, filled in from reference TRBV5-1 and TRBJ2-7, reads KAGVTQTPRYLIKTRGQQVTLSCSPISGHRSVSWYQQTPGQGLQFLFEYFSETQRNKGNFPGRFSGRQFSNSRSEMNVSTLELGDSALYLCASSLAGGPGYEQYFGPGTRLTVT.

V is TRBV19 and J is TRBJ2-5; 7 nucleotides align to TRBD2. J was trimmed by 1 base and V by 8 bases; bases with no gene match: 10. The CDR3 consists of 15 residues. Per the germline V gene, CDR1 is LNHDA and CDR2 is SQIVND (reference sequence). The CDR3 nucleotides read TGTGCCAGTTCCCTTAAGGGAGGGGTCCAAGAGACCCAGTACTTC. This codes for CASSLKGGVQETQYF.

A single count supports this clone. The gene calls are TRBV5-1 and TRBJ1-4; weak D call: TRBD1 (5 bases). V lost 4 bases and J 0 bases, leaving 16 bases between the germline ends. In germline, CDR1 is SGHRS, CDR2 YFSETQ. The length of the CDR3 is 17 residues. CDR3 in amino acids: CASSAGPQPSTNEKLFF. CDR3 bases: TGCGCCAGCAGCGCGGGGCCCCAGCCTTCAACTAATGAAAAACTGTTTTTT. The variable domain in full, completed from reference TRBV5-1 and TRBJ1-4, reads KAGVTQTPRYLIKTRGQQVTLSCSPISGHRSVSWYQQTPGQGLQFLFEYFSETQRNKGNFPGRFSGRQFSNSRSEMNVSTLELGDSALYLCASSAGPQPSTNEKLFFGSGTQLSVL.